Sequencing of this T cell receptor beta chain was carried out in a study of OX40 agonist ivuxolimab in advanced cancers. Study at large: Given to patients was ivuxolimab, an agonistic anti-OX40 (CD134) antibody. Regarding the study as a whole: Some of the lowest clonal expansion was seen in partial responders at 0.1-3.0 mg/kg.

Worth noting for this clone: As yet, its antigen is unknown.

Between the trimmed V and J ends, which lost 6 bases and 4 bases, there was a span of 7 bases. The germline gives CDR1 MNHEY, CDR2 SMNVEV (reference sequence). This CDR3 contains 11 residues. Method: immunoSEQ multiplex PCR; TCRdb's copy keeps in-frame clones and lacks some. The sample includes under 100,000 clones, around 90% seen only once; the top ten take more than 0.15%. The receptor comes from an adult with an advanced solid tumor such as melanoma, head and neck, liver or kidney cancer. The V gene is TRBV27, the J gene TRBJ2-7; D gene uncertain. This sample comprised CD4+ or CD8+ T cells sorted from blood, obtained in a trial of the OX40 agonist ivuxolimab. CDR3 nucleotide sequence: TGTGCCAGCAGCTATCTTTACGAGCAGTACTTC. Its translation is CASSYLYEQYF.